The source of this T cell receptor (beta chain) is a study of shared clonotypes between healthy human individuals. Broader study findings: A reduction in generation probabilities was seen for non-shared clonotypes relative to those shared by all four donors. Generally, naive subsets (rather than memory subsets) showed larger estimated richness. Sharing across a few donors was seen in 4.5% to 5.5% of naive CD4 clonotypes.

The assay was run at deep level. The protocol was immunoSEQ multiplex PCR, while the TCRdb copy is restricted to in-frame clones and leaves out a portion. Of more than 2 million clones in the sample, around 93% are singletons; the top ten hold about 1.6%. It was CD45RO-negative cells, positively selected for CCR7, that made up naive CD8 cells, with terminally differentiated effector memory CD45RA+ cells excluded. Points on this clone: What it binds is unknown.

Sequencing input: naive CD8+ T cells from PBMCs. The receptor was derived from a young man in good health. Some clones in this sample may be carry-over from other donors' samples.

The CDR3 nucleotides are TGTGCCAGCAGCTTAGAGGCGGGAGACCCCCGGTACAATGAGCAGTTCTTC. Amino acids: CASSLEAGDPRYNEQFF. The V gene is TRBV7-6, the J gene TRBJ2-1; 7 bases are a match to TRBD2. The CDR3 is 17 amino acids. Germline CDR1 and CDR2: SGHVS and FNYEAQ. V lost 1 base, J lost 4 bases, and 10 bases stayed unmatched.